The rows below give T cell receptor beta chains drawn from one sample of a study of IL-17A CD8 T cells in psoriatic arthritis synovium. TCRdb's table, derived via immunoSEQ multiplex PCR, lists solely in-frame clones and lacks some. This sample has about 2,100 clones, with around 68% found just once. The sequencing input was memory CD8+ T cells from synovial fluid. These receptors were taken from a human donor with psoriatic arthritis. CDR3s leave out the opening cysteine and the closing phenylalanine or tryptophan. Only part of the rows carry a size: once, few, many, or a class if the clone is expanded.

clone_size v_call cdr3_length cdr3_aa
- TRBV28 14 ASTPERVGNTGELF
- TRBV9 12 ASRTLFGVRGYT
few TRBV2 15 ASSSPRDRALSGELF
- TRBV5-1 15 ASSGRTGSSAHQPQH
- TRBV29-1 15 SVEEWARGPANYGYT
- TRBV6-1 13 ASSPLAGERETQY
once TRBV13 10 ASSSTVQPLH
large TRBV28 9 ASRGEDIQY
- TRBV9 12 ASSGPAGAVGQF
- TRBV9 12 ASSVRPWANVLT
once TRBV21-1 13 ASSKRLRFQETQY
- TRBV6-1 13 ASSELAGGPDTQY
- TRBV7-9 10 ASSLAHYGYT
- TRBV11-3 13 ASSPPTGQVYEQF
- TRBV4-2 12 ASSRWTNSYEQY
- TRBV19 10 ASQRGNTEAF
- TRBV6-1 11 ASSERGEGGYT
- TRBV4-3 11 ASSQLGTGELF
once TRBV4-1 14 ASSQDMEQGGYEQY
- TRBV5-6 13 ASSLFSAHGGEQY
- TRBV7-9 12 ASRLQGLYNEQF
few TRBV2 14 ASSGNRQGATGELF
few TRBV13 19 ASSPYGGPGSLGRDNNEQF
- TRBV4-1 13 ASSQDGAGGETQY
- TRBV7-9 14 ASSSTGTGTPWAQY
few TRBV10-2 13 ASSVSRTYSYEQY
few TRBV10-1 12 ASSEGTSVNEQF
- TRBV6-1 14 ASSEWGGRYTDTQY
- TRBV29-1 11 SVEGWAAGMKF
- TRBV14 10 ASSHPPSGYT
- TRBV2 11 ASSEEGGSPLH
large TRBV6-4 13 ASSPTSGSTDTQY
once TRBV6-1 12 ASSEGAGAYEQY
- TRBV6-1 13 ASSGIRGGQETQY
- TRBV9 11 ASSVLGRGEQF
- TRBV5-1 19 ASSWRSGGEGTKSSYNEQF
few TRBV6-6 14 ASSYSAQGYRETQY
- TRBV14 15 ASSLTTAGTKHNEQF
- TRBV21-1 13 ASSKLRDSNTEAF
- TRBV4-2 14 ASSQDKASGSDIQY
- TRBV5-1 11 ASSPVPSDEQF
- TRBV7-9 12 ASSSTGGRYEQY